The 6 T cell receptor beta chains given below trace back to one sample, sequenced in a study of beta chain features in type 1 diabetes (dated 2018 in TCRdb). These receptors lack a known antigen. Library method: the immunoSEQ multiplex PCR assay. All of the isolated RNA was reverse transcribed with the High Capacity cDNA Reverse Transcription Kit, so expressed TCRB transcripts were sequenced. In TCRdb, the immuneACCESS table is reduced to in-frame sequences with V and J assigned. These tables do not hold every clone; where another copy was compared, an unresolved V gene accounts for under half, and the others remain unexplained. The sample yields over 150,000 clones; 10% to 13% were counted once. The top ten clones comprise approximately 0.5% of the sample. What the work shows at the level of the full study, not this receptor alone: Type 1 diabetes patients showed a moderate but significant shortening of TCRB CDR3 length in all four CD4+ subsets.

The sample consisted of central memory CD4+ T cells from blood. These receptors all stem from a young man with type 1 diabetes.

This clone was seen a handful of times. The chain recombines TRBV12-5 with TRBJ1-2; the D gene is possibly TRBD1 (5 bases). Per the germline V gene, CDR1 is LGHNT and CDR2 is FRNRAP. The V end lost 3 bases, the J end lost 8 bases, and 16 bases lay between the germline ends. CDR3 length: 14 residues. CDR3 residues: CASGFLQGSRGYTF. For the CDR3, the DNA is TGTGCTAGTGGTTTCCTCCAGGGATCGCGGGGCTACACCTTC.

The CDR3 reads CAWGTMNTEAFF. The CDR3 DNA reads as TGTGCCTGGGGGACTATGAACACTGAAGCTTTCTTT. The gene calls are TRBV30 and TRBJ1-1; D possibly corresponds to TRBD1 (5 bases). Between the trimmed V and J ends, which lost 5 bases and 0 bases, there was a span of 7 bases. Germline lookup yields CDR1 GTSNPN and CDR2 SVGIG (reference sequence). CDR3 length equals 12 residues.

The chain recombines TRBV28 with TRBJ1-2; possible D gene TRBD1, 6 bases. The CDR3 is made up of 14 amino acids. Germline-derived CDR1 and CDR2 are MDHEN and SYDVKM. V was shortened by 4 bases and J by 4 bases, with 13 bases between the two germline ends. The CDR3 DNA follows: TGTGCCAGCAGTTCAGGACAGACCTTCTATGGCTACACCTTC. Its protein is CASSSGQTFYGYTF.

V and J are TRBV29-1 and TRBJ2-2; 9 nucleotides align to TRBD2. Per germline, CDR1 SQVTM and CDR2 ANQGSEA. V trimming: 0 bases; J trimming: 7 bases; junction bases outside the gene matches: 0. The CDR3 runs to 13 residues. In DNA, the CDR3 is TGCAGCGTTGAAGAACTAGCGGGCGGGGAGCTGTTTTTT. As protein: CSVEELAGGELFF.

The V gene is TRBV18, the J gene TRBJ1-1, with no clear D. CDR3 size: 16 residues. The germline V gene encodes CDR1 KGHSH and CDR2 LQKENI. V was shortened by 2 bases and J by 5 bases, with 18 bases between the two germline ends. The CDR3 reads CASSPGRVGFGTEAFF. The DNA for the CDR3 is TGTGCCAGCTCACCAGGGAGGGTGGGATTTGGGACTGAAGCTTTCTTT.

This clone has just a few counts. The gene calls are TRBV4-2 and TRBJ1-4; TRBD1 might be the D (5 bases). Germline V gene lookup returns CDR1 LGHNA and CDR2 YNFKEQ. CDR3 length: 17 residues. The V and J ends lost 3 bases and 8 bases respectively, with 22 bases between them. CDR3 in amino acids: CASSQDLGGTMREKLFF. The CDR3, as DNA: TGTGCCAGCAGCCAGGATCTGGGGGGGACGATGAGAGAAAAACTGTTTTTT.